The 16 T cell receptor beta chains below all came from one sample that was sequenced in a study of technical replicates of blood from several donors. The table came from immunoSEQ multiplex PCR; TCRdb's copy has only in-frame clones and leaves some out. Among 75,000 to 90,000 clones, 75% to 95% were seen once, and the ten largest hold over 0.25%. Sequencing was performed on T cells isolated from PBMCs. The receptors shown here come from a human donor in good health.

V and J are TRBV5-1 and TRBJ2-1; TRBD2 matches at 9 bases. CDR1 is SGHRS and CDR2 is YFSETQ in the germline V gene. The CDR3 length is 15 residues. V lost 0 bases, J lost 7 bases, and 5 bases stayed unmatched. CDR3 sequence: CASSLDLAGSNEQFF. CDR3 DNA: TGCGCCAGCAGCTTGGACCTAGCGGGGAGTAATGAGCAGTTCTTC.

The genes are TRBV28 and TRBJ1-1; 9 bases align to TRBD1. CDR1 and CDR2 from the germline V gene are MDHEN and SYDVKM. The CDR3 has 14 amino acids. Losses at the gene ends were 5 bases for V and 3 bases for J; bases not matched to a gene: 4. The CDR3 spells CASSIGDRDTEAFF. CDR3 coding DNA: TGTGCCAGCAGTATAGGGGACAGGGACACTGAAGCTTTCTTT.

The rearrangement uses TRBV27 and TRBJ2-1; 7 bases align to TRBD1. V shed 9 bases, J shed 6 bases, and the junction held 5 bases outside the gene matches. Germline assignment: CDR1 MNHEY and CDR2 SMNVEV (reference sequence). The CDR3 runs 12 residues. CDR3 coding DNA: TGTGCCAGTCACAGGGGTCCCAATGAGCAGTTCTTC. As protein: CASHRGPNEQFF.

This sequence joins TRBV2 and TRBJ1-5; D unclear. This CDR3 is built from 13 residues. V was clipped by 4 bases and J by 4 bases, with 8 bases between them. The V gene's germline CDR1 is SNHLY and CDR2 FYNNEI. The CDR3 is CASSGERNQPQHF. CDR3 DNA: TGTGCCAGCAGTGGGGAGCGTAATCAGCCCCAGCATTTT. The full variable domain, completed using reference TRBV2 and TRBJ1-5, is EPEVTQTPSHQVTQMGQEVILRCVPISNHLYFYWYRQILGQKVEFLVSFYNNEISEKSEIFDDQFSVERPDGSNFTLKIRSTKLEDSAMYFCASSGERNQPQHFGDGTRLSIL.

This chain connects TRBV28 to TRBJ1-2; 10 bases match TRBD1. Germline assignment: CDR1 MDHEN and CDR2 SYDVKM. V shed 6 bases and J 8 bases; nucleotides not matched to a gene: 12. The CDR3 totals 15 residues. CDR3 in amino acids: CASRTGQGSLWGYTF. The CDR3 DNA is TGTGCCAGCAGAACGGGACAGGGGTCCCTATGGGGCTACACCTTC.

This chain uses TRBV6-1 with TRBJ1-1; D is uncertain. The CDR3 consists of 15 residues. V lost 2 bases and J 1 base, leaving 11 bases between the germline ends. Per germline, CDR1 MNHNS and CDR2 SASEGT. This CDR3 reads CASSESTARNTEAFF. DNA for the CDR3: TGTGCCAGCAGTGAATCGACTGCCAGGAACACTGAAGCTTTCTTT.

The chain couples TRBV5-6 to TRBJ2-1; the D gene is possibly TRBD1 (6 bases). The CDR3 runs to 15 residues. The V end lost 5 bases, the J end lost 0 bases, and 12 bases lay between the germline ends. Per the germline V gene, CDR1 is SGHDT and CDR2 is YYEEEE. CDR3 in amino acids: CASRIQGSSYNEQFF. CDR3 bases: TGTGCCAGCAGAATTCAGGGGAGCTCCTACAATGAGCAGTTCTTC.

This clone was recorded once. The chain carries TRBV4-1 and TRBJ1-4, with TRBD1 matching 7 bases. Germline trimming cut 6 bases from V and 7 bases from J; bases unmatched to any gene: 11. There are 15 residues in the CDR3. Germline V lookup: CDR1 MGHRA, CDR2 YSYEKL. The CDR3, as DNA: TGCGCCAGCAGTTCGGATGAGGGGGCGGGTGAAAAACTGTTTTTT. Translating gives CASSSDEGAGEKLFF.

The chain uses TRBV4-1 and TRBJ1-1; D is ambiguous. The CDR3 runs to 17 residues. Per the germline V gene, CDR1 is MGHRA and CDR2 is YSYEKL. Trimming shortened V by 0 bases and J by 4 bases, and 18 bases separated the two germline ends. CDR3 bases: TGCGCCAGCAGCCAAGAGCGGAGAGAGGGCTCTGGCACTGAAGCTTTCTTT. Protein product: CASSQERREGSGTEAFF.

J is TRBJ2-7 and V is TRBV21-1; the listed D gene, TRBD2, was not tested against the DNA. TRBV21-1 corresponds to a pseudogene. This CDR3 contains 13 residues. The CDR3 DNA is TGTGCCAGCAGCCCCGAGAGGCGGCCCGAGCAGTACTTC. This sequence encodes CASSPERRPEQYF.

As DNA, the CDR3 is TGTGCCAGCAGTGTGGCCAGCGCTAACTATGGCTACACCTTC. Translation gives CASSVASANYGYTF. The rearrangement joins TRBV6-1 to TRBJ1-2, with D unclear. CDR3 size: 14 residues. Germline values: CDR1 MNHNS, CDR2 SASEGT. The V end was cut by 4 bases, the J end by 0 bases, with 9 bases between.

The J gene is TRBJ2-4, the V gene TRBV10-1, with unresolved D. V lost 10 bases and J 1 base, leaving 11 bases between the germline ends. Germline CDR1 and CDR2: WNHNN and SYGVQD (reference sequence). The CDR3 is made up of 13 amino acids. The CDR3 region is CATSSGAKNIQYF. The CDR3 region has the DNA TGCGCCACATCGTCCGGGGCCAAAAACATTCAGTACTTC.

This clone was picked up a small number of times. The J gene is TRBJ1-1, the V gene TRBV6-5; 8 nucleotides align to TRBD1. Germline CDR1 MNHEY, CDR2 SVGAGI. V lost 0 bases and J lost 2; bases outside the gene matches: 2. The CDR3 spans 15 residues. For the CDR3, the DNA is TGTGCCAGCAGTTACTCGGGACAGGCTAACACTGAAGCTTTCTTT. It translates to CASSYSGQANTEAFF.

This CDR3 reads CASAGTTSGYEQYF. In nucleotides, the CDR3 is TGTGCCAGCGCCGGCACGACTAGCGGCTACGAGCAGTACTTC. The rearrangement joins TRBV7-9 to TRBJ2-7; 9 bases are a match to TRBD2. Germline V gives CDR1 SEHNR, CDR2 FQNEAQ (reference sequence). The CDR3 consists of 14 residues. J was trimmed by 3 bases and V by 8 bases; bases with no gene match: 8. Full variable domain (remainder filled in from reference TRBV7-9 and TRBJ2-7): DTGVSQNPRHKITKRGQNVTFRCDPISEHNRLYWYRQTLGQGPEFLTYFQNEAQLEKSRLLSDRFSAERPKGSFSTLEIQRTEQGDSAMYLCASAGTTSGYEQYFGPGTRLTVT.

The V call is TRBV5-4, the J call TRBJ2-3, with 8 bases that match TRBD2. Looked up from germline, CDR1 is SGHNT and CDR2 is YYREEE (reference sequence). The V gene end was trimmed by 4 bases and the J gene end by 5 bases; junction bases not matched to a gene: 6. The CDR3 has 14 residues. CDR3 DNA sequence: TGTGCCAGCAGCCCCGGACTAGCAGGAGATACGCAGTATTTT. Translating gives CASSPGLAGDTQYF.

The chain links TRBV4-1 to TRBJ2-3, with TRBD2 matching 9 bases. Germline CDR1 MGHRA, CDR2 YSYEKL. V trimming: 2 bases; J trimming: 2 bases; junction bases outside the gene matches: 5. The CDR3 spans 16 residues. CDR3 sequence: CASSQTSGQVTDTQYF. CDR3 sequence (DNA): TGCGCCAGCAGCCAAACTAGCGGGCAAGTCACAGATACGCAGTATTTT.